These T cell receptor beta chains were read from a single sample in a study of regulatory T cells in long-lasting Graves disease. MiXCR, applied by TCRdb to the multiplex PCR reads, yields one record per CDR3 protein. The sample holds over 450,000 distinct CDR3 sequences, around 12% seen once. Separately, the same data were catalogued under a study of T cells in Graves' hyperthyroidism and ophthalmopathy.

Specimen: peripheral blood mononuclear cells (PBMCs), collected at new diagnosis, from a patient treated with antithyroid drugs. These receptors came from a woman under 40 with Graves disease. The CDR3 runs from the conserved cysteine through the conserved F or W. A D gene is named only where the DNA matches it firmly. Size tells how often a clone was seen (once, few, many) or the class of an expanded clone, and some rows leave it out.

CDR3 protein: CASRLAESWSNQPQHF
CDR3 DNA: TGTGCCAGCAGATTGGCAGAATCTTGGAGCAATCAGCCCCAGCATTTT
clone size: many
D gene: NA
V gene: TRBV28
J gene: TRBJ1-5

CDR3 protein: CSASLSGRGLQETQYF
CDR3 DNA: TGCAGTGCTAGCCTCTCGGGGCGGGGCCTCCAAGAGACCCAGTACTTC
clone size: many
D gene: NA
V gene: TRBV20-1
J gene: TRBJ2-5

CDR3 protein: CASSLSRFLYEQYF
CDR3 DNA: TGTGCCAGCAGTTTAAGTAGATTTTTATACGAGCAGTACTTC
clone size: many
D gene: NA
V gene: TRBV12-3/TRBV12-4
J gene: TRBJ2-7

CDR3 protein: CASSQDLGMIWGTYTF
CDR3 DNA: TGCGCCAGCAGCCAAGATTTGGGGATGATCTGGGGCACGTACACCTTC
clone size: NA
D gene: NA
V gene: TRBV4-3
J gene: TRBJ1-2

CDR3 protein: CATSDWTGVGYTF
CDR3 DNA: TGTGCCACCAGTGATTGGACAGGGGTTGGCTACACCTTC
clone size: many
D gene: TRBD1
V gene: TRBV24-1
J gene: TRBJ1-2

CDR3 protein: CASSLGNMNTEAFF
CDR3 DNA: TGTGCCAGCAGTTTAGGTAACATGAACACTGAAGCTTTCTTT
clone size: many
D gene: NA
V gene: TRBV12-3/TRBV12-4
J gene: TRBJ1-1

CDR3 protein: CASRRTASNQPQHF
CDR3 DNA: TGTGCCAGCAGGAGGACAGCTAGCAATCAGCCCCAGCATTTT
clone size: many
D gene: NA
V gene: TRBV6-2/TRBV6-3
J gene: TRBJ1-5

CDR3 protein: CASSLRQFGETQYF
CDR3 DNA: TGCGCCAGCAGCTTACGACAGTTTGGAGAGACCCAGTACTTC
clone size: many
D gene: NA
V gene: TRBV5-1
J gene: TRBJ2-5

CDR3 protein: CASVGPGVGYQETQYF
CDR3 DNA: TGTGCCAGCGTCGGGCCAGGCGTGGGATACCAAGAGACCCAGTACTTC
clone size: NA
D gene: NA
V gene: TRBV11-2
J gene: TRBJ2-5

CDR3 protein: CASSLTGGWEKLFF
CDR3 DNA: TGTGCCAGCAGTCTTACAGGGGGCTGGGAAAAACTGTTTTTT
clone size: few
D gene: TRBD1
V gene: TRBV27
J gene: TRBJ1-4

CDR3 protein: CASTRKGYQPQHF
CDR3 DNA: TGTGCCAGTACCAGAAAGGGGTATCAGCCCCAGCATTTT
clone size: NA
D gene: NA
V gene: TRBV19
J gene: TRBJ1-5

CDR3 protein: CASLTGGEKLFF
CDR3 DNA: TGTGCCAGCCTTACAGGGGGTGAAAAACTGTTTTTT
clone size: NA
D gene: TRBD1
V gene: TRBV6-1
J gene: TRBJ1-4

CDR3 protein: CASRYRAGGSYEQYF
CDR3 DNA: TGTGCCAGCAGGTATAGGGCGGGGGGCTCCTACGAGCAGTACTTC
clone size: many
D gene: TRBD2
V gene: TRBV6-1
J gene: TRBJ2-7

CDR3 protein: CASSAGQGPWSPDYGYTF
CDR3 DNA: TGTGCCAGCAGCGCGGGACAGGGGCCTTGGTCCCCCGACTATGGCTACACCTTC
clone size: NA
D gene: TRBD1
V gene: TRBV9
J gene: TRBJ1-2

CDR3 protein: CASSGTPGEPQHF
CDR3 DNA: TGTGCCAGCTCCGGGACACCCGGCGAGCCCCAGCATTTT
clone size: few
D gene: NA
V gene: TRBV5-4
J gene: TRBJ1-5

CDR3 protein: CASSDLAGVKPDTQYF
CDR3 DNA: TGTGCCAGCAGTGATCTGGCGGGAGTGAAGCCAGATACGCAGTATTTT
clone size: NA
D gene: TRBD2
V gene: TRBV11-2
J gene: TRBJ2-3

CDR3 protein: CASSSDGAVNEQFF
CDR3 DNA: TGTGCCAGCAGCTCAGATGGGGCAGTCAATGAGCAGTTCTTC
clone size: few
D gene: NA
V gene: TRBV13
J gene: TRBJ2-1

CDR3 protein: CASSSGTLSNEQFF
CDR3 DNA: TGTGCCAGCAGCTCCGGGACTCTAAGTAATGAGCAGTTCTTC
clone size: many
D gene: NA
V gene: TRBV7-9
J gene: TRBJ2-1

CDR3 protein: CATGESGSLRTGELFF
CDR3 DNA: TGTGCCACCGGCGAAAGCGGGAGTCTGAGGACCGGGGAGCTGTTTTTT
clone size: NA
D gene: TRBD2
V gene: TRBV24-1
J gene: TRBJ2-2

CDR3 protein: CASSPTSGTNTGELFF
CDR3 DNA: TGTGCCAGCAGCCCGACTAGCGGCACGAACACCGGGGAGCTGTTTTTT
clone size: many
D gene: TRBD2
V gene: TRBV7-8
J gene: TRBJ2-2

CDR3 protein: CASSPGGVYIYEQYF
CDR3 DNA: TGTGCCAGCAGCCCTGGGGGGGTGTACATTTACGAGCAGTACTTC
clone size: many
D gene: TRBD2
V gene: TRBV6-1
J gene: TRBJ2-7

CDR3 protein: CASAVTIGINTEAFF
CDR3 DNA: TGCGCCAGCGCCGTGACCATCGGGATTAACACTGAAGCTTTCTTT
clone size: NA
D gene: NA
V gene: TRBV4-3
J gene: TRBJ1-1

CDR3 protein: CASNTGQNTEAFF
CDR3 DNA: TGTGCCTCGAATACAGGACAGAACACTGAAGCTTTCTTT
clone size: many
D gene: NA
V gene: TRBV11-2
J gene: TRBJ1-1

CDR3 protein: CSAPEAGGPDTQYF
CDR3 DNA: TGCAGTGCGCCCGAAGCGGGGGGCCCAGATACGCAGTATTTT
clone size: many
D gene: TRBD2
V gene: TRBV20-1
J gene: TRBJ2-3

CDR3 protein: CSARDPQGPNTEAFF
CDR3 DNA: TGCAGTGCTAGAGATCCCCAGGGGCCGAACACTGAAGCTTTCTTT
clone size: NA
D gene: NA
V gene: TRBV20-1
J gene: TRBJ1-1

CDR3 protein: CASSLGSPSIF
CDR3 DNA: TGTGCCAGCAGCTTAGGGTCTCCCTCAATCTTC
clone size: NA
D gene: NA
V gene: TRBV7-9
J gene: TRBJ2-1

CDR3 protein: CASSPVDREETQYF
CDR3 DNA: TGTGCCAGCTCACCGGTCGACAGGGAAGAGACCCAGTACTTC
clone size: many
D gene: TRBD1
V gene: TRBV18
J gene: TRBJ2-5

CDR3 protein: CATSTGTSGMKTDTQYF
CDR3 DNA: TGTGCCACCAGCACTGGGACTAGCGGGATGAAAACAGATACGCAGTATTTT
clone size: NA
D gene: TRBD2
V gene: TRBV15
J gene: TRBJ2-3

CDR3 protein: CASSSDPSTGELFF
CDR3 DNA: TGTGCCAGCAGCTCGGACCCCTCTACCGGGGAGCTGTTTTTT
clone size: NA
D gene: NA
V gene: TRBV7-2
J gene: TRBJ2-2

CDR3 protein: CASARGRDRPQHF
CDR3 DNA: TGTGCCAGTGCCAGGGGGCGCGATCGGCCCCAGCATTTT
clone size: many
D gene: TRBD1
V gene: TRBV19
J gene: TRBJ1-5

CDR3 protein: CASSQVAQMNTEAFF
CDR3 DNA: TGCGCCAGCAGCCAAGTCGCGCAGATGAACACTGAAGCTTTCTTT
clone size: few
D gene: NA
V gene: TRBV4-3
J gene: TRBJ1-1

CDR3 protein: CASSLDLAEHNEQFF
CDR3 DNA: TGTGCCAGCAGCTTAGATCTAGCGGAGCACAATGAGCAGTTCTTC
clone size: many
D gene: TRBD2
V gene: TRBV11-2
J gene: TRBJ2-1

CDR3 protein: CATDPQDGVTEAFF
CDR3 DNA: TGTGCCACCGATCCCCAGGACGGGGTCACTGAAGCTTTCTTT
clone size: many
D gene: NA
V gene: TRBV11-3
J gene: TRBJ1-1

CDR3 protein: CASSVVNYEQYF
CDR3 DNA: TGTGCCAGCAGTGTGGTGAACTACGAGCAGTACTTC
clone size: many
D gene: NA
V gene: TRBV2
J gene: TRBJ2-7

CDR3 protein: CASSGLTGFSNTEAFF
CDR3 DNA: TGTGCCAGCAGTGGATTGACAGGGTTTAGCAACACTGAAGCTTTCTTT
clone size: many
D gene: TRBD1
V gene: TRBV2
J gene: TRBJ1-1

CDR3 protein: CASSYPSGRKTYEQYF
CDR3 DNA: TGTGCCAGCAGTTACCCTAGCGGGAGAAAAACCTACGAGCAGTACTTC
clone size: NA
D gene: TRBD2
V gene: TRBV6-2/TRBV6-3
J gene: TRBJ2-7

CDR3 protein: CSCRQGGTEAFF
CDR3 DNA: TGCAGCTGTAGACAGGGAGGCACTGAAGCTTTCTTT
clone size: many
D gene: TRBD1
V gene: TRBV29-1
J gene: TRBJ1-1

CDR3 protein: CASSLRHYRGRKLGGQPQHF
CDR3 DNA: TGTGCCAGCAGCCTCCGACATTACCGGGGTCGTAAACTAGGAGGCCAGCCCCAGCATTTT
clone size: many
D gene: NA
V gene: TRBV28
J gene: TRBJ1-5

CDR3 protein: CASSLGASGTRQYF
CDR3 DNA: TGTGCCAGCAGTTTAGGGGCTAGCGGGACGAGGCAGTACTTC
clone size: many
D gene: TRBD2
V gene: TRBV28
J gene: TRBJ2-7

CDR3 protein: CASSQDSNRGNEQYF
CDR3 DNA: TGTGCCAGCAGCCAAGATTCGAACAGGGGGAACGAGCAGTACTTC
clone size: many
D gene: TRBD1
V gene: TRBV3-1
J gene: TRBJ2-7

CDR3 protein: CASSLRLGENQPQHF
CDR3 DNA: TGTGCCAGTAGTCTGAGACTTGGGGAAAATCAGCCCCAGCATTTT
clone size: many
D gene: NA
V gene: TRBV19
J gene: TRBJ1-5

CDR3 protein: CSALGLAGPIVTYEQYF
CDR3 DNA: TGCAGTGCCCTGGGGCTAGCGGGCCCGATAGTTACTTACGAGCAGTACTTC
clone size: NA
D gene: TRBD2
V gene: TRBV20-1
J gene: TRBJ2-7

CDR3 protein: CASRETGPIDEQYF
CDR3 DNA: TGTGCCAGCAGGGAGACAGGGCCAATAGACGAGCAGTACTTC
clone size: many
D gene: TRBD1
V gene: TRBV2
J gene: TRBJ2-7

CDR3 protein: CASSPTRDRYNSPLHF
CDR3 DNA: TGTGCCAGCAGCCCTACCAGGGACCGGTATAATTCACCCCTCCACTTT
clone size: many
D gene: NA
V gene: TRBV5-6
J gene: TRBJ1-6

CDR3 protein: CSVGGNLLAAGDTQYF
CDR3 DNA: TGCAGCGTTGGAGGTAACTTACTAGCGGCGGGAGATACGCAGTATTTT
clone size: few
D gene: TRBD2
V gene: TRBV29-1
J gene: TRBJ2-3

CDR3 protein: CASGLMDTTSNEQFF
CDR3 DNA: TGTGCTAGTGGCCTTATGGACACCACTTCCAATGAGCAGTTCTTC
clone size: many
D gene: NA
V gene: TRBV12-5
J gene: TRBJ2-1

CDR3 protein: CASSLVVTDYEQYF
CDR3 DNA: TGTGCCAGCAGCTTGGTAGTGACGGACTACGAGCAGTACTTC
clone size: few
D gene: NA
V gene: TRBV7-9
J gene: TRBJ2-7

CDR3 protein: CASSQAALPLNSSYEQYF
CDR3 DNA: TGCGCCAGCAGCCAAGCTGCTCTCCCTCTAAACAGCTCCTACGAGCAGTACTTC
clone size: few
D gene: NA
V gene: TRBV4-1
J gene: TRBJ2-7

CDR3 protein: CATSDGRTGIADTQYF
CDR3 DNA: TGTGCCACCAGTGATGGGAGGACAGGGATTGCAGATACGCAGTATTTT
clone size: many
D gene: TRBD1
V gene: TRBV24-1
J gene: TRBJ2-3

CDR3 protein: CASSPPDGPETQYF
CDR3 DNA: TGTGCCAGCTCACCACCGGACGGACCAGAGACCCAGTACTTC
clone size: NA
D gene: NA
V gene: TRBV18
J gene: TRBJ2-5